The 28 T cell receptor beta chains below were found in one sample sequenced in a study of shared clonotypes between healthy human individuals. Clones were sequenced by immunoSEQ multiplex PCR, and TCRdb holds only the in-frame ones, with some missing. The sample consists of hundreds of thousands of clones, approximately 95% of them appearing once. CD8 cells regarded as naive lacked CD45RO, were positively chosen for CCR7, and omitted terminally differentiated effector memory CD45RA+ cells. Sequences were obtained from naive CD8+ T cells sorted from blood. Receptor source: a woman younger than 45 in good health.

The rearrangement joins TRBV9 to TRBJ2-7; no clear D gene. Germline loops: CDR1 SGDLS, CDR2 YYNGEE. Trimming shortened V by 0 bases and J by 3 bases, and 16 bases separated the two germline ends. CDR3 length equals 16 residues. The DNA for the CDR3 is TGTGCCAGCAGCGTAGCGAGTTATGGAGCGCACTACGAGCAGTACTTC. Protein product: CASSVASYGAHYEQYF.

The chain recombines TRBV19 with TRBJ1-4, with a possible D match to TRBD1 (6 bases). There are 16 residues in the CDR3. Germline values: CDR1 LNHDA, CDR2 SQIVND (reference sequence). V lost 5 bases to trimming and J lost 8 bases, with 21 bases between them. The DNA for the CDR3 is TGTGCCAGTAGTCCCTCGAATCAGGGGAAGGAAGAAAAACTGTTTTTT. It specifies CASSPSNQGKEEKLFF. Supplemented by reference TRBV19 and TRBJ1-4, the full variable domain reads DGGITQSPKYLFRKEGQNVTLSCEQNLNHDAMYWYRQDPGQGLRLIYYSQIVNDFQKGDIAEGYSVSREKKESFPLTVTSAQKNPTAFYLCASSPSNQGKEEKLFFGSGTQLSVL.

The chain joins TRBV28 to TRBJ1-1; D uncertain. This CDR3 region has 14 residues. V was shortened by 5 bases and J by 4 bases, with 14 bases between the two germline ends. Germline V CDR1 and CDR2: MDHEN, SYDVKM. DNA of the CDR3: TGTGCCAGCAGTCCGAATTGGGGTGTCACTGAAGCTTTCTTT. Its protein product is CASSPNWGVTEAFF.

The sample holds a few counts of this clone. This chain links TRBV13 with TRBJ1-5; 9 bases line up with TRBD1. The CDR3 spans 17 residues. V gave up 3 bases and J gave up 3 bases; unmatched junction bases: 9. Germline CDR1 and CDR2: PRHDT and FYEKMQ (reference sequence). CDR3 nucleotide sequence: TGTGCCAGCAGCTTGGGACAGGGAATGTATAACAATCAGCCCCAGCATTTT. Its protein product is CASSLGQGMYNNQPQHF.

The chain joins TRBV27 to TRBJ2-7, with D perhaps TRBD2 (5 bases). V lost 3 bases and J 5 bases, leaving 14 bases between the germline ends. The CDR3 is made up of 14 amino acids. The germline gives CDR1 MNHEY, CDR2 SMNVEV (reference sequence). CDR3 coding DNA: TGTGCCAGCAGTTTGAGGTCTAGCCAGAACGAGCAGTACTTC. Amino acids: CASSLRSSQNEQYF.

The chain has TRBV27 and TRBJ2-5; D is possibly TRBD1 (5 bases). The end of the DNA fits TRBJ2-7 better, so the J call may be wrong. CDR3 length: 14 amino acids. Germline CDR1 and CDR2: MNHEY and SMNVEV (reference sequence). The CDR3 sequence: CASSHKGPSYEQYF. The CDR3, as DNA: TGTGCCAGCAGTCATAAGGGGCCCTCCTACGAGCAGTACTTC.

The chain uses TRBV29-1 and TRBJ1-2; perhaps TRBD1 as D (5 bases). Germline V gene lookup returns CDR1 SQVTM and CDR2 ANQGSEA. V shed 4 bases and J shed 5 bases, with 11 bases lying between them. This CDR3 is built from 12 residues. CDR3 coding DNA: TGCAGCGTTGGAGGGACCCAATATGGCTACACCTTC. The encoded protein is CSVGGTQYGYTF.

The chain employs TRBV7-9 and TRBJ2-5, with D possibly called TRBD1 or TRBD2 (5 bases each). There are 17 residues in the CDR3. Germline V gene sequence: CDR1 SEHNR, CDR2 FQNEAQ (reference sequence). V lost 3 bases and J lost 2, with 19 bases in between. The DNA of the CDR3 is TGTGCCAGCAGCTTCGTCGGGACGGGGTCTGGTCAAGAGACCCAGTACTTC. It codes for CASSFVGTGSGQETQYF.

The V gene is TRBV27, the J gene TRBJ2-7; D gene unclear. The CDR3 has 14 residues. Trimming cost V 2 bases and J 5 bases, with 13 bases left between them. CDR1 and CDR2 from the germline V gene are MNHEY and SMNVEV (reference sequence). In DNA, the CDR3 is TGTGCCAGCAGTTTAATAGGTACTCGGAACGAGCAGTACTTC. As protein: CASSLIGTRNEQYF.

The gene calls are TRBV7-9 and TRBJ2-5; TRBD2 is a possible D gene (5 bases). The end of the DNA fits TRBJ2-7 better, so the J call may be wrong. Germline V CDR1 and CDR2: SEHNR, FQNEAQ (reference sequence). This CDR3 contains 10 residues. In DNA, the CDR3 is TGTGCTACAACTAGCTACGAGCAGTACTTC. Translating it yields CATTSYEQYF.

The DNA for the CDR3 is TGTGCCAGCAGCGCCCACAGGGTCGAGAATGAAAAACTGTTTTTT. This encodes CASSAHRVENEKLFF. The chain combines TRBV2 with TRBJ1-4; the D gene is possibly TRBD1 (6 bases). The CDR3 is 15 amino acids. Trimming left V 6 bases short and J 5 bases short, with 16 bases between. CDR1 is SNHLY and CDR2 is FYNNEI in the germline V gene.

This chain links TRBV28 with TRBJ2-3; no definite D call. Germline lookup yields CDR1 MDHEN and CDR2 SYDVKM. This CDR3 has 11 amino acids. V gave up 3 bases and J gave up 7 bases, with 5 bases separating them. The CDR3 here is CASSLIYTQYF. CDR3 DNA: TGTGCCAGCAGTTTGATCTATACGCAGTATTTT.

This CDR3 is CASSLFAIIRNSPLHF. As DNA, the CDR3 is TGTGCCAGCAGTTTATTCGCCATTATCCGTAATTCACCCCTCCACTTT. The V gene is TRBV27, the J gene TRBJ1-6; no definite D call. CDR1 MNHEY and CDR2 SMNVEV come from the germline V gene (reference sequence). V lost 1 base and J lost 6, with 13 bases in between. The CDR3 runs to 16 residues.

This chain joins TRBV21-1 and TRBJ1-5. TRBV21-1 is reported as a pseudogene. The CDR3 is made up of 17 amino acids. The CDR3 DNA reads TGTGCCAGCAGCAAAGGTGTTCCGAAACGAGGTGGTCAGCCCCAGCATTTT. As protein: CASSKGVPKRGGQPQHF.

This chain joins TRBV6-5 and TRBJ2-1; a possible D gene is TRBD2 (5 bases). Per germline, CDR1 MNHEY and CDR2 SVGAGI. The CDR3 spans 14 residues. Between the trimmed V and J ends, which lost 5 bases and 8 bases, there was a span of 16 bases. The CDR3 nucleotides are TGTGCCAGCAGTGTGGACTTTTCCGGCGATGAGCAGTTCTTC. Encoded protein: CASSVDFSGDEQFF.

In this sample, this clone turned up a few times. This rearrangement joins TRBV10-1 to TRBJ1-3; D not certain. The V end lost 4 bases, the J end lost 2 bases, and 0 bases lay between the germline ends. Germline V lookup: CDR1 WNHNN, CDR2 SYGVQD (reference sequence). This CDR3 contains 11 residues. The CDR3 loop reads CASSAGNTIYF. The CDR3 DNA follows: TGCGCCAGCAGTGCTGGAAACACCATATATTTT.

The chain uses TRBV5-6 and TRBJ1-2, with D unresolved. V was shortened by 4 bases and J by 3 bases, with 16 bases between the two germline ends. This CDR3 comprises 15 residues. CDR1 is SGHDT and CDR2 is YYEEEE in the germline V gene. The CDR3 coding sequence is TGTGCCAGCAGCCTCACGGGCACAACCTACTATGGCTACACCTTC. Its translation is CASSLTGTTYYGYTF.

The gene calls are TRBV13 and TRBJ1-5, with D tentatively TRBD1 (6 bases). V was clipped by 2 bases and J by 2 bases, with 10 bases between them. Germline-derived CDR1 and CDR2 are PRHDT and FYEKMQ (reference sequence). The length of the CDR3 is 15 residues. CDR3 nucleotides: TGTGCCAGCAGCTTATGGGGGGCTGGCAATCAGCCCCAGCATTTT. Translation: CASSLWGAGNQPQHF.

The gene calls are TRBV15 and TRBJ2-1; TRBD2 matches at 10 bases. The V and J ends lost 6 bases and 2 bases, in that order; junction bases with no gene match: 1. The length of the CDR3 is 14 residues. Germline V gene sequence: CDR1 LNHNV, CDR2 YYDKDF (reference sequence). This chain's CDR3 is CATSGTSAYNEQFF. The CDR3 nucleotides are TGTGCCACCAGTGGGACTAGCGCCTACAATGAGCAGTTCTTC. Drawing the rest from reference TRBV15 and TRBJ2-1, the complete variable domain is DAMVIQNPRYQVTQFGKPVTLSCSQTLNHNVMYWYQQKSSQAPKLLFHYYDKDFNNEADTPDNFQSRRPNTSFCFLDIRSPGLGDTAMYLCATSGTSAYNEQFFGPGTRLTVL.

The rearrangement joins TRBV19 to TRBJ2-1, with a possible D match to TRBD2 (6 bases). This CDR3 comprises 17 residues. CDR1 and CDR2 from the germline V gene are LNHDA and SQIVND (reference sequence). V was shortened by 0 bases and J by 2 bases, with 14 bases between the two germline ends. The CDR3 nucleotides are TGTGCCAGTAGTATAGATGTCTTCCGGGAGACCTACAATGAGCAGTTCTTC. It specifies CASSIDVFRETYNEQFF. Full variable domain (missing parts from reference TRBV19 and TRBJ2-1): DGGITQSPKYLFRKEGQNVTLSCEQNLNHDAMYWYRQDPGQGLRLIYYSQIVNDFQKGDIAEGYSVSREKKESFPLTVTSAQKNPTAFYLCASSIDVFRETYNEQFFGPGTRLTVL.

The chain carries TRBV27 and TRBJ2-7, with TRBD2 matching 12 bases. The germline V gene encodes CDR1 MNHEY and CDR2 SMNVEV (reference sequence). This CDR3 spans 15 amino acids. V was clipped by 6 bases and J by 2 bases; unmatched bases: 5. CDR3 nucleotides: TGTGCCAGCAGCCCTAGCGGGAGGGTGCCCTACGAGCAGTACTTC. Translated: CASSPSGRVPYEQYF.

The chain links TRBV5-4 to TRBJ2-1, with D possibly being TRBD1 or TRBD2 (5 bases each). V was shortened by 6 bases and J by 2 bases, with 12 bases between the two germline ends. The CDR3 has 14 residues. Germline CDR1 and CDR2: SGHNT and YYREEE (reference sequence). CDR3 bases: TGTGCCAGCAACCGGGACGGACCCTACAATGAGCAGTTCTTC. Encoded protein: CASNRDGPYNEQFF. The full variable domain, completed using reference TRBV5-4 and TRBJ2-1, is ETGVTQSPTHLIKTRGQQVTLRCSSQSGHNTVSWYQQALGQGPQFIFQYYREEENGRGNFPPRFSGLQFPNYSSELNVNALELDDSALYLCASNRDGPYNEQFFGPGTRLTVL.

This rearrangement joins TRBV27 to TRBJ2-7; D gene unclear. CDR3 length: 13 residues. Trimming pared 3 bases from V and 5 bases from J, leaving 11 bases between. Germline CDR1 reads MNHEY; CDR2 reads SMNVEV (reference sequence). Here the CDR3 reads CASSFLSDDEQYF. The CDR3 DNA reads TGTGCCAGCAGTTTTTTGAGCGACGACGAGCAGTACTTC.

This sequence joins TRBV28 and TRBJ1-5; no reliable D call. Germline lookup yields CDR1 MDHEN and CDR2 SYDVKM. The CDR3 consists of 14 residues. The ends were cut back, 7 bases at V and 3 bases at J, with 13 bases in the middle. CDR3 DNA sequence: TGTGCCAGCATCCCCAAGTGGGCCAATCAGCCCCAGCATTTT. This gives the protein CASIPKWANQPQHF.

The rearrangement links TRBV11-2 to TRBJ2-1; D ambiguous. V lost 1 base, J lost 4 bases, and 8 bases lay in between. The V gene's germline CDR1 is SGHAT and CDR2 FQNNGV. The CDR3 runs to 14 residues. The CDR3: CASSLGGNYNEQFF. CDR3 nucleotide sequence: TGTGCCAGCAGCTTAGGGGGTAATTACAATGAGCAGTTCTTC.

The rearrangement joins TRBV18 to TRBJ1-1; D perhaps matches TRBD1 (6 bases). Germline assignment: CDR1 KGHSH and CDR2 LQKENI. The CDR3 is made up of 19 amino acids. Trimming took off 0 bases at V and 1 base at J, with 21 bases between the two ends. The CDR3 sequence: CASSPPSKHTSGANTEAFF. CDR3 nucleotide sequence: TGTGCCAGCTCACCACCTTCCAAACATACATCAGGGGCGAACACTGAAGCTTTCTTT.

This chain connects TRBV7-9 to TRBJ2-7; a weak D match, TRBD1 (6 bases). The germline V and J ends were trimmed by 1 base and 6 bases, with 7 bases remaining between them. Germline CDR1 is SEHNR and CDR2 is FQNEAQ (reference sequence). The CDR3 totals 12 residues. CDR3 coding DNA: TGTGCCAGCAGCTTAGAACAGGGCGAGCAGTACTTC. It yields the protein CASSLEQGEQYF. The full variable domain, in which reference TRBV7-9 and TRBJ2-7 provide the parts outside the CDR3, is DTGVSQNPRHKITKRGQNVTFRCDPISEHNRLYWYRQTLGQGPEFLTYFQNEAQLEKSRLLSDRFSAERPKGSFSTLEIQRTEQGDSAMYLCASSLEQGEQYFGPGTRLTVT.

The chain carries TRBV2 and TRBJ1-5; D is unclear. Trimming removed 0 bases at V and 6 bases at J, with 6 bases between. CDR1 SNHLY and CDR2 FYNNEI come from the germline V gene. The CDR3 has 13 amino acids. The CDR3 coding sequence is TGTGCCAGCAGTGAAGCCGTTTTTCAGCCCCAGCATTTT. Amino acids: CASSEAVFQPQHF.